These T cell receptor beta chains were read from a single sample in a study of cytomegalovirus exposure and HLA in healthy donors. The method was immunoSEQ multiplex PCR; TCRdb's version includes in-frame clones alone and lacks a portion of them. The sample has under 200,000 clones, 75% to 90% seen once. Material: PBMCs. All receptors derive from a male donor in good health and CMV-seropositive. The CDR3 runs from the conserved cysteine through the conserved F or W. The D gene is left open where the match is weak. Not every row has a clone size; where given, it reads once, few, many or a size class.

D	V	size	J	DNA	CDR3
TRBD2	TRBV2	-	TRBJ2-3	TGTGCCAGCAGTGAAAGTGGGGGGGCAGATACGCAGTATTTT	CASSESGGADTQYF
-	TRBV6-4	-	TRBJ1-5	TGTGCCAGCAGTGTCTCGGCCCCCCAAGGGGCTCAGCCCCAGCATTTT	CASSVSAPQGAQPQHF
-	TRBV28	-	TRBJ1-1	TGTGCCAGCAGTTTAACAGGCGGGGCCACTGAAGCTTTCTTT	CASSLTGGATEAFF
-	TRBV6-1	-	TRBJ1-2	TGTGCCGGGGGCAGTAACTATGGCTACACCTTC	CAGGSNYGYTF
-	TRBV7-7	-	TRBJ2-2	TGTGCTAGCAGCCTCCTCGCGGGTGAAGGCGGGGAGCTGTTTTTT	CASSLLAGEGGELFF
-	TRBV7-9	few	TRBJ2-1	TGTGCCAGCAGCCCCCGTGGCGGGTCCTACAATGAGCAGTTCTTC	CASSPRGGSYNEQFF
TRBD2	TRBV6-1	-	TRBJ2-2	TGTGCCAGCAGTGGGGAGGGCCATACCGGGGAGCTGTTTTTT	CASSGEGHTGELFF
TRBD1	TRBV6-5	-	TRBJ2-7	TGTGCCAGCAGTTACCGGGACAGCTACGAGCAGTACTTC	CASSYRDSYEQYF
TRBD1	TRBV7-6	-	TRBJ2-4	TGTGCCAGCAGCTTAGGACAGGGGAAAAACATTCAGTACTTC	CASSLGQGKNIQYF
-	TRBV7-2	-	TRBJ2-2	TGTGCCAGCAGCTTAGAACTCACCGGGGAGCTGTTTTTT	CASSLELTGELFF
TRBD1	TRBV18	once	TRBJ1-5	TGTGCCAGCTCACCAACCGGGACAGACTTTACCCGACAGCCCCAGCATTTT	CASSPTGTDFTRQPQHF
TRBD1	TRBV7-9	once	TRBJ2-1	TGTTCCAGCAGCTACAGGGGGAATGAGCAGTTCTTC	CSSSYRGNEQFF
-	TRBV27	once	TRBJ2-7	TGTGCCAGCAGTTTATCACCAGGGCAGGGAAGCCACGAGCAGTACTTC	CASSLSPGQGSHEQYF
-	TRBV18	-	TRBJ2-7	TGTGCCAGCTCAACCAGCGGACTCTACGAGCAGTACTTC	CASSTSGLYEQYF
-	TRBV6-1	-	TRBJ2-7	TGTGCCAGCACCCAGGGCCCCTACGAGCAGTACTTC	CASTQGPYEQYF
TRBD1	TRBV5-1	once	TRBJ2-7	TGCGCCAGCAGCTTGGACTCAGGGGGCCGGAACGAGCAGTACTTC	CASSLDSGGRNEQYF
-	TRBV7-9	-	TRBJ2-5	TGTGCCAGCAGCTTAATAGGACAGAAAGAGACCCAGTACTTC	CASSLIGQKETQYF